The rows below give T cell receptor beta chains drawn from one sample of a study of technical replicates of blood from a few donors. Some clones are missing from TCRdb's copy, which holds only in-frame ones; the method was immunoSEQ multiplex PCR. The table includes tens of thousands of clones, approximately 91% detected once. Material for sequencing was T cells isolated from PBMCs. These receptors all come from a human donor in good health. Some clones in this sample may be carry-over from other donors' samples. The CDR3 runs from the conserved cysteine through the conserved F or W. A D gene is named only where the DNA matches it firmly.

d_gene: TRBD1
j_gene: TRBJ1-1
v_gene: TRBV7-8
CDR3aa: CASSKRPGTGVNTEAFF
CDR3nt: TGTGCCAGCAGTAAGAGACCCGGGACAGGGGTCAACACTGAAGCTTTCTTT

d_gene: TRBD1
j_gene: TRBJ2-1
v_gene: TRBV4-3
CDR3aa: CASSQEWTGNNEQFF
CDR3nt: TGCGCCAGCAGCCAAGAGTGGACAGGCAATAATGAGCAGTTCTTC

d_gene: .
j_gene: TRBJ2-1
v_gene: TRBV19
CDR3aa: CASSISFRNEQFF
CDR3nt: TGTGCCAGTAGTATCTCTTTCAGGAATGAGCAGTTCTTC

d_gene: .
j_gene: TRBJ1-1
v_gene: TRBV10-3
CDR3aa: CAISETLQGNTEAFF
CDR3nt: TGTGCCATCAGTGAAACCCTACAGGGTAACACTGAAGCTTTCTTT

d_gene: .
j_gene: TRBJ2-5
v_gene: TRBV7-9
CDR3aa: CASSSTRGRETQYF
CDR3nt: TGTGCCAGCAGCTCTACCAGGGGTCGAGAGACCCAGTACTTC

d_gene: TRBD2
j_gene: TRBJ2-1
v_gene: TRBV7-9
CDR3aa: CASSPSGSSYNEQFF
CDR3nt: TGTGCCAGCAGCCCTAGCGGGAGCTCCTACAATGAGCAGTTCTTC

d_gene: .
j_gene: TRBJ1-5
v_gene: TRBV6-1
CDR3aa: CASRPGNQPQHF
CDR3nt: TGTGCCAGCAGACCGGGCAATCAGCCCCAGCATTTT

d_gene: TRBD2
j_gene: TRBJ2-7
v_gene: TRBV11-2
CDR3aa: CASSSAGALYEQYF
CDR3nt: TGTGCCAGCAGCTCAGCGGGAGCTTTGTACGAGCAGTACTTC

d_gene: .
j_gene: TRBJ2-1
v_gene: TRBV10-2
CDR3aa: CASSETSYNEQFF
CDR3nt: TGCGCCAGCAGTGAGACTAGCTACAATGAGCAGTTCTTC

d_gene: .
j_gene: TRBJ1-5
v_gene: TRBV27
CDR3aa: CASSPYRVRLEPQHF
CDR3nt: TGTGCCAGCAGTCCCTACAGGGTTAGGTTAGAGCCCCAGCATTTT

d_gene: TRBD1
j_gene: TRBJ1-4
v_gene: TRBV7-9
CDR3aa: CASSSSGTGNEKLFF
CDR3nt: TGTGCCAGCAGCTCTTCCGGGACAGGGAATGAAAAACTGTTTTTT

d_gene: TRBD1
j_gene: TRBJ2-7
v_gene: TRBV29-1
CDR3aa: CSVAGTGGYEQYF
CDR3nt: TGCAGCGTTGCCGGGACAGGGGGGTACGAGCAGTACTTC

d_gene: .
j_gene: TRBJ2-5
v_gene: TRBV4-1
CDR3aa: CASSQGLETQYF
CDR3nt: TGCGCCAGCAGCCAAGGACTGGAGACCCAGTACTTC

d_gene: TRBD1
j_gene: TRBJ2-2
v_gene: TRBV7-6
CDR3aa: CASSLGQGATGELFF
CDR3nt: TGTGCCAGCAGCTTGGGACAGGGGGCCACCGGGGAGCTGTTTTTT

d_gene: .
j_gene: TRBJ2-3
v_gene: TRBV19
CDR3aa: CASSIQVKRPTDTQYF
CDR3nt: TGTGCCAGTAGTATCCAAGTTAAGCGCCCCACAGATACGCAGTATTTT

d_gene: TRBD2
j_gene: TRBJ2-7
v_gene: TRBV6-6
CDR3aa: CASSAPGTSGYEQYF
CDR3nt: TGTGCCAGCAGTGCCCCCGGGACTAGCGGCTACGAGCAGTACTTC

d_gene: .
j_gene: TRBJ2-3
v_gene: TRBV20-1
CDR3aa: CSAKRGDTQYF
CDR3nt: TGCAGTGCTAAAAGGGGAGATACGCAGTATTTT

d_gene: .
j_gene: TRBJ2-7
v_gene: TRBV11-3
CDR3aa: CASSLAKFYYEQYF
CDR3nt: TGTGCCAGCAGCTTAGCTAAGTTCTACTACGAGCAGTACTTC

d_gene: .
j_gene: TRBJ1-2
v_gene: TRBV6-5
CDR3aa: CASSLSRWSYGYTF
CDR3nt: TGTGCCAGCAGCCTTAGTCGTTGGTCCTATGGCTACACCTTC

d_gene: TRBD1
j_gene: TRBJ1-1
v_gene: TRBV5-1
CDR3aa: CASSLAMTGTTEAFF
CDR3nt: TGCGCCAGCAGCCTCGCGATGACAGGGACCACTGAAGCTTTCTTT

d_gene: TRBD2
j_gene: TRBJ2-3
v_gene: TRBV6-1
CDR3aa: CASRRLAVTDTQYF
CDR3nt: TGTGCCAGCAGAAGACTAGCGGTCACAGATACGCAGTATTTT